This passage covers 19 T cell receptor beta chains from one sample sequenced in a study of T cell changes during pregnancy in multiple sclerosis. Generated by immunoSEQ multiplex PCR, the TCRdb table keeps only in-frame clones and is missing some. Of about 41,000 clones detected, 80% to 90% appear once; the ten largest clones hold about 0.61%. Sequencing used CD4+ T cells from peripheral blood mononuclear cells, obtained in the first trimester of pregnancy. The source of these receptors is a female donor with multiple sclerosis, enrolled in a pregnancy study.

This sequence joins TRBV28 and TRBJ2-3; no definite D call. Germline V gives CDR1 MDHEN, CDR2 SYDVKM. V shed 4 bases and J shed 2 bases, with 16 bases lying between them. The CDR3 totals 16 residues. CDR3 in amino acids: CASSSLGNLNTDTQYF. The CDR3 DNA is TGTGCCAGCAGTTCCCTCGGTAACCTTAACACAGATACGCAGTATTTT.

The chain links TRBV29-1 to TRBJ2-1; TRBD2 is a possible D gene (6 bases). Germline CDR1 SQVTM, CDR2 ANQGSEA. Trimming left V 6 bases short and J 0 bases short, with 9 bases between. This CDR3 spans 13 amino acids. The CDR3 here is CSVAGSSYNEQFF. The CDR3 DNA reads as TGCAGCGTAGCGGGTAGCTCCTACAATGAGCAGTTCTTC.

The V gene is TRBV5-1, the J gene TRBJ2-1; tentative D call: TRBD2 (6 bases). Germline V CDR1 and CDR2: SGHRS, YFSETQ. The CDR3 covers 13 residues. Trimming removed 4 bases from V and 7 bases from J, with 12 bases in between. The CDR3 protein is CASSEGLVNEQFF. The CDR3, as DNA: TGCGCCAGCAGCGAGGGACTCGTAAATGAGCAGTTCTTC. The complete variable domain, with remaining parts taken from reference TRBV5-1 and TRBJ2-1, reads KAGVTQTPRYLIKTRGQQVTLSCSPISGHRSVSWYQQTPGQGLQFLFEYFSETQRNKGNFPGRFSGRQFSNSRSEMNVSTLELGDSALYLCASSEGLVNEQFFGPGTRLTVL.

This clone was seen only once. J is TRBJ1-5 and V is TRBV6-5; D is undetermined. With 7 bases removed from V and 0 bases from J, the gap between germline ends came to 13 bases. Germline V gene data show CDR1 as MNHEY and CDR2 as SVGAGI. The CDR3 is made up of 15 amino acids. For the CDR3, the DNA is TGTGCCAGCACCCCCGACATTTATAGCAATCAGCCCCAGCATTTT. The encoded protein is CASTPDIYSNQPQHF.

The rearrangement joins TRBV5-1 to TRBJ2-3; 12 bases line up with TRBD2. With V trimmed by 4 bases and J by 1 base, 4 bases remained unmatched. This CDR3 spans 16 amino acids. Per germline, CDR1 SGHRS and CDR2 YFSETQ. CDR3 nucleotides: TGCGCCAGCAGCCCCCGACTAGCGGGAGGCACAGATACGCAGTATTTT. Amino acids: CASSPRLAGGTDTQYF. Drawing the rest from reference TRBV5-1 and TRBJ2-3, the complete variable domain is KAGVTQTPRYLIKTRGQQVTLSCSPISGHRSVSWYQQTPGQGLQFLFEYFSETQRNKGNFPGRFSGRQFSNSRSEMNVSTLELGDSALYLCASSPRLAGGTDTQYFGPGTRLTVL.

The genes are TRBV7-9 and TRBJ2-2; 8 bases are shared with TRBD1. This CDR3 is built from 14 residues. J gave up 6 bases and V 1 base, and 1 base lay outside the gene matches. Germline CDR1 and CDR2: SEHNR and FQNEAQ (reference sequence). This CDR3 is CASSLGQGSGELFF. CDR3 coding DNA: TGTGCCAGCAGCTTAGGACAGGGGTCCGGGGAGCTGTTTTTT.

In its sample, this clone was seen a few times. The chain links TRBV2 to TRBJ2-7, with D possibly being TRBD1 (6 bases). The CDR3 is 14 amino acids. Germline CDR1 reads SNHLY; CDR2 reads FYNNEI. Deletions cut 9 bases from V and 2 bases from J, with 17 bases between. The CDR3 sequence: CASRGIGDTYEQYF. CDR3 in DNA: TGTGCCAGTAGGGGGATAGGGGACACCTACGAGCAGTACTTC.

Only one count was recorded for this clone. The chain is built from TRBV6-6 and TRBJ2-1; the match to TRBD2 covers 8 bases. Germline V gene lookup returns CDR1 MNHNY and CDR2 SVGAGI (reference sequence). With V trimmed by 5 bases and J by 7 bases, 4 bases remained unmatched. This CDR3 has 13 residues. CDR3 in DNA: TGTGCCAGCAGTCCGATAGCGGGGAATGAGCAGTTCTTC. It specifies CASSPIAGNEQFF.

The chain combines TRBV19 with TRBJ2-1, with 10 positions matching TRBD1. The CDR3 spans 16 residues. Germline V CDR1 and CDR2: LNHDA, SQIVND (reference sequence). Germline trimming cut 5 bases from V and 2 bases from J; bases unmatched to any gene: 6. The DNA for the CDR3 is TGTGCCAGTAGTCATACGGGACAGGGGACCTACAATGAGCAGTTCTTC. It translates to CASSHTGQGTYNEQFF. Full variable domain (outside the CDR3, taken from reference TRBV19 and TRBJ2-1): DGGITQSPKYLFRKEGQNVTLSCEQNLNHDAMYWYRQDPGQGLRLIYYSQIVNDFQKGDIAEGYSVSREKKESFPLTVTSAQKNPTAFYLCASSHTGQGTYNEQFFGPGTRLTVL.

This clone was detected only once. The rearrangement joins TRBV6-6 to TRBJ1-1, with TRBD1 identical over 7 bases. The CDR3 runs 15 residues. The ends lost 6 bases at V and 1 base at J; junction bases unmatched: 8. Germline V gene sequence: CDR1 MNHNY, CDR2 SVGAGI (reference sequence). In DNA, the CDR3 is TGTGCCAGCAGCCCCGGGACAGCGGCGAACACTGAAGCTTTCTTT. It yields the protein CASSPGTAANTEAFF.

The CDR3 region has the DNA TGTGCCAGCAGTTTTTTTGGAGCCTCAACTAATGAAAAACTGTTTTTT. As protein: CASSFFGASTNEKLFF. The rearrangement uses TRBV28 and TRBJ1-4; no definite D call. CDR3 length: 16 amino acids. Germline lookup yields CDR1 MDHEN and CDR2 SYDVKM. Trimming shortened V by 3 bases and J by 0 bases, and 11 bases separated the two germline ends. Variable domain in full (rest from reference TRBV28 and TRBJ1-4): DVKVTQSSRYLVKRTGEKVFLECVQDMDHENMFWYRQDPGLGLRLIYFSYDVKMKEKGDIPEGYSVSREKKERFSLILESASTNQTSMYLCASSFFGASTNEKLFFGSGTQLSVL.

The chain employs TRBV5-1 and TRBJ1-4; D call uncertain. Trimming pared 2 bases from V and 1 base from J, leaving 9 bases between. Germline CDR1 reads SGHRS; CDR2 reads YFSETQ. The CDR3 contains 15 residues. The CDR3 spells CASSLREGTNEKLFF. The CDR3 nucleotides read TGCGCCAGCAGCTTACGGGAGGGAACTAATGAAAAACTGTTTTTT.

The chain combines TRBV15 with TRBJ2-7; D perhaps matches TRBD2 (6 bases). CDR1 LNHNV and CDR2 YYDKDF come from the germline V gene (reference sequence). The ends were cut back, 1 base at V and 2 bases at J, with 9 bases in the middle. This CDR3 has 14 amino acids. The CDR3: CATSRGERAYEQYF. The CDR3 region has the DNA TGTGCCACCAGCAGAGGGGAGCGGGCCTACGAGCAGTACTTC.

The chain couples TRBV10-3 to TRBJ2-7; 7 nucleotides line up with TRBD2. The V gene end was trimmed by 6 bases and the J gene end by 3 bases; junction bases not matched to a gene: 5. The CDR3 totals 13 residues. CDR1 ENHRY and CDR2 SYGVKD come from the germline V gene. The chain's CDR3 is CAISYSGGYEQYF. The CDR3 nucleotides are TGTGCCATCAGCTATTCGGGGGGCTACGAGCAGTACTTC.

The rearrangement links TRBV7-2 to TRBJ2-5, with D uncertain. Germline loops: CDR1 SGHTA, CDR2 FQGNSA. The V end was cut by 4 bases, the J end by 1 base, with 10 bases between. This CDR3 region has 14 residues. CDR3: CASSSGVFQETQYF. The CDR3 DNA follows: TGTGCCAGCAGCTCCGGAGTTTTCCAAGAGACCCAGTACTTC.

This clone was found once. The chain couples TRBV9 to TRBJ2-3; 7 nucleotides match TRBD2. Germline values: CDR1 SGDLS, CDR2 YYNGEE. CDR3 length: 14 residues. With 7 bases clipped from V and 0 bases from J, the junction kept 5 bases outside the gene matches. The CDR3 sequence: CASGRRESTDTQYF. CDR3 DNA sequence: TGTGCCAGCGGGCGGCGGGAGAGCACAGATACGCAGTATTTT.

V gene TRBV18 combines with J gene TRBJ2-7; 8 positions agree with TRBD1. Germline assignment: CDR1 KGHSH and CDR2 LQKENI. The CDR3 has 17 residues. V lost 3 bases and J lost 1; bases outside the gene matches: 11. The CDR3 bases are TGTGCCAGCTCACCCGTGGGCACAGGGGGGACTTCCTACGAGCAGTACTTC. Encoded protein: CASSPVGTGGTSYEQYF.

The chain is built from TRBV6-6 and TRBJ1-1; 7 bases are shared with TRBD1. CDR3 length: 14 amino acids. V was clipped by 7 bases and J by 6 bases; unmatched bases: 11. Germline CDR1 and CDR2: MNHNY and SVGAGI (reference sequence). The CDR3 bases are TGTGCCAGCAACCGACAGGGTTCCAAACCTGAAGCTTTCTTT. Protein product: CASNRQGSKPEAFF.

The chain combines TRBV14 with TRBJ2-7, with TRBD2 identical over 7 bases. This CDR3 comprises 14 residues. With 4 bases clipped from V and 0 bases from J, the junction kept 3 bases outside the gene matches. The germline V gene encodes CDR1 SGHDN and CDR2 FVKESK. In DNA form, the CDR3 reads TGTGCCAGCAGCCCAAGCGGGAACTCCTACGAGCAGTACTTC. Translating it yields CASSPSGNSYEQYF.